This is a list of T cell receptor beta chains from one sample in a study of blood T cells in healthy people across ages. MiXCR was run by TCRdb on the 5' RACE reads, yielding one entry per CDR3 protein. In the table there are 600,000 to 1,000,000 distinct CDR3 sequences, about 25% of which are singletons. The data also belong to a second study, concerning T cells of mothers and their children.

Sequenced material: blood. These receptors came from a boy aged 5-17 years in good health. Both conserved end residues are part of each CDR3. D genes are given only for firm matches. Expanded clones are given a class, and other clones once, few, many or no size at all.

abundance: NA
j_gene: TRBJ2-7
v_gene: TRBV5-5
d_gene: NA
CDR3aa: CASSPGGLTYSVEQYF
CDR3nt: TGTGCCAGCAGCCCAGGGGGACTTACGTATTCTGTGGAGCAGTACTTC

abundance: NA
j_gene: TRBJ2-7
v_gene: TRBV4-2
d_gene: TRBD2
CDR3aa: CASSQRPSGHIGLAKPYEQYF
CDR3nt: TGTGCCAGCAGCCAAAGACCCAGCGGACATATAGGACTAGCAAAGCCATACGAGCAGTACTTC

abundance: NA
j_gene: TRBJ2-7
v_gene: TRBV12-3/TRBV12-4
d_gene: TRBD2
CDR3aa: CASTLGSSGNEQCF
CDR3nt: TGTGCCAGCACCCTAGGTTCTAGCGGGAACGAGCAGTGCTTC

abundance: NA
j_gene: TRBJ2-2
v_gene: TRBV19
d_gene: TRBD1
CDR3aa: CASSIGTGTLFF
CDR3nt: TGTGCCAGTAGTATTGGGACAGGGACCCTGTTTTTT

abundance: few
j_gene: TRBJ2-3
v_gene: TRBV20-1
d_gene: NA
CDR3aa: CSADDHTDTQYF
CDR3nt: TGCAGTGCCGATGACCACACAGATACGCAGTATTTT

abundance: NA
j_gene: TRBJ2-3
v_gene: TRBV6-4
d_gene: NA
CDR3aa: CASSLGETSTDTQYF
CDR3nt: TGTGCCAGCAGTTTGGGGGAGACTAGCACAGATACGCAGTATTTT

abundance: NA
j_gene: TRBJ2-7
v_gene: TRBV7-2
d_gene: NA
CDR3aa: CASSPDPTGISFEQYF
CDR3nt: TGTGCCAGCAGCCCCGACCCTACAGGGATCTCTTTCGAGCAGTACTTC

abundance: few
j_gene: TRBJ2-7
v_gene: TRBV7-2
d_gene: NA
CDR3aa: CASSLGGGNSYEQYF
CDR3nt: TGTGCCAGCAGCTTAGGCGGCGGCAACTCCTACGAGCAGTACTTC

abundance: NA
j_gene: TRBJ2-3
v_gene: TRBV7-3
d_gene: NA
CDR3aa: CASSLTRDTSTDTQYF
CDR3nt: TGTGCCAGCAGCTTAACGCGGGACACCAGCACAGATACGCAGTATTTT

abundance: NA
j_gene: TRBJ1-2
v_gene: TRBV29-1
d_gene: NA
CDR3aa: CSGTWNYGYTF
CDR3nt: TGCAGCGGAACATGGAACTATGGCTACACCTTC